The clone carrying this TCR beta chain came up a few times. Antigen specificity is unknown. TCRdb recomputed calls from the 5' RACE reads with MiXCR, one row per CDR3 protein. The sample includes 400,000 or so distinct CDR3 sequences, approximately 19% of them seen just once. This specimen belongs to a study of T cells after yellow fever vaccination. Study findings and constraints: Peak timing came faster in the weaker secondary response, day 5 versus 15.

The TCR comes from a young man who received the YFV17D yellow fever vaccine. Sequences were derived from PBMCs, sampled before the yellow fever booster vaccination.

The CDR3 DNA sequence: TGTGCCAGCAGCCCCCGGACAGAAGAAGAGACCCAGTACTTC. It codes for CASSPRTEEETQYF. The chain links TRBV7-9 to TRBJ2-5; D is perhaps TRBD1 (6 bases). The CDR3 is made up of 14 amino acids. CDR1 SEHNR and CDR2 FQNEAQ come from the germline V gene (reference sequence). V lost 5 bases and J 3 bases, leaving 13 bases between the germline ends.